This T cell receptor (beta chain) appears in the sequencing data of a study of shared clonotypes between healthy human individuals. Overall study context: Three CD4 naive, three CD4 memory, two CD8 naive and one CD8 memory plate were used per donor.

CD4+ cells were split into CD45RA+ naive and CD45RA-negative memory subsets. V lost 0 bases and J lost 0, with 3 bases in between. The CDR3 loop spans 13 amino acids. Germline V gene lookup returns CDR1 SGHRS and CDR2 YFSETQ. This clone has just a few counts. Antigen specificity is unknown. In the same sample, other DNA sequences code for this CDR3. Study results and caveats: Naive CD4 clonotypes overlapped across a handful of donors at approximately 4.5%.

TCRdb's table, derived via immunoSEQ multiplex PCR, lists solely in-frame clones and lacks some. Counted here are 2 million to 2.5 million clones, 85% to 95% occurring once; the ten biggest clones make up 0.39%. The specimen was naive CD4+ T cells from PBMCs. As to subset: CD45RA+ positively selected. The origin of this receptor is a man between 18 and 35 years old in good health. Some clones in this sample may be carry-over from other donors' samples. The chain is built from TRBV5-1 and TRBJ1-1; D is ambiguous. The CDR3 DNA is TGCGCCAGCAGCTTGGTTCTGAACACTGAAGCTTTCTTT. Amino acids: CASSLVLNTEAFF.